This T cell receptor beta chain was found in a study of cytomegalovirus exposure and HLA in healthy donors. Study observations and caveats: Some V segments could not be told apart, so they were left out, TRBV6-2 and TRBV6-3 among them.

A multiplex PCR was run with 60 Vbeta primers and 13 Jbeta primers. Assay: immunoSEQ multiplex PCR; the TCRdb copy retains only in-frame clones and omits some. This sample has about 120,000 clones, with 80% found just once. Concerning this clone itself: Its cognate antigen is unknown.

Donors were ostensibly healthy at sampling, although undocumented immune exposures were probable. The CDR3 contains 12 residues. V was trimmed by 4 bases and J by 2 bases, leaving 8 bases between them. Germline loops: CDR1 SQVTM, CDR2 ANQGSEA. The sequenced sample consisted of PBMCs. This rearrangement joins TRBV29-1 to TRBJ1-2, with unresolved D. The TCR comes from a female donor in good health and CMV-seropositive. The CDR3 sequence: CSVVGPNYGYTF. DNA for the CDR3: TGCAGCGTTGTTGGCCCCAACTATGGCTACACCTTC.